This T cell receptor (beta chain) came from a study of cytomegalovirus exposure and HLA in healthy donors. Study outcomes and limitations: Later analysis identified about 17,000 TCR beta sequences associated with HLA alleles, using a false discovery rate threshold of 0.05. Relative to the approximately 680-donor mean, N-insertions were reportedly fewer in an Asian-associated ancestry cluster in a later analysis.

With 60 Vbeta and 13 Jbeta primers, the PCR was carried out. Using immunoSEQ multiplex PCR, the repertoire was profiled, and TCRdb retains in-frame clones only, with some absent. The table has just over 95,000 clones, about three quarters seen once. Germline values: CDR1 LGHNA, CDR2 YNFKEQ. CDR3 length equals 16 residues. With V trimmed by 0 bases and J by 1 base, 5 bases remained unmatched. A remark on this clone: As yet, its antigen is unknown.

When sampled, the donors appeared nominally healthy, though they likely had unrecorded immune exposures. This clonotype was sampled from a human donor in good health. Sequencing was done on a sample of PBMCs. The chain employs TRBV4-2 and TRBJ2-7; TRBD2 agrees at 8 bases. The CDR3 DNA sequence: TGTGCCAGCAGCCAAGAAGAGGCTAGCGGGTCCTACGAGCAGTACTTC. As protein: CASSQEEASGSYEQYF.